The clone carrying this T cell receptor (beta chain) was observed once. V lost 3 bases, J lost 2 bases, and 4 bases lay in between. The germline CDR1 and CDR2 sequences are KGHSH and LQKENI. This CDR3 spans 12 amino acids. This specimen comes from a study of control samples from healthy donors and cancer patients. TCRdb keeps only in-frame clones here, not all; method: immunoSEQ multiplex PCR. Of 170,000 or so clones listed, 80% to 95% are singletons. The specimen sequenced was blood. The chain combines TRBV18 with TRBJ2-5; unclear D gene. The clonotype originates from a woman in her thirties or forties in good health. The CDR3 nucleotides are TGTGCCAGCTCACCGAGACAAGAGACCCAGTACTTC. The encoded protein is CASSPRQETQYF.